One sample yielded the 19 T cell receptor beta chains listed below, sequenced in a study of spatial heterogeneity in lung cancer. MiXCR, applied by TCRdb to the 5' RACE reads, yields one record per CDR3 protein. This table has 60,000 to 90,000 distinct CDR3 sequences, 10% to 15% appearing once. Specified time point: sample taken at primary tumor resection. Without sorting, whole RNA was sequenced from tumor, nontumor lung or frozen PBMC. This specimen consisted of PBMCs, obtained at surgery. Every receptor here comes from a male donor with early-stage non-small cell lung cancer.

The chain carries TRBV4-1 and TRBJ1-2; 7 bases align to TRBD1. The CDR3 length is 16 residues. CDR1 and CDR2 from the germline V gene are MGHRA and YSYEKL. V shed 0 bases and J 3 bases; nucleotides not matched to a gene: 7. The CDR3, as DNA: TGCGCCAGCAGCCAAGAGACAGGGCAAGTTTACTATGGCTACACCTTC. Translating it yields CASSQETGQVYYGYTF.

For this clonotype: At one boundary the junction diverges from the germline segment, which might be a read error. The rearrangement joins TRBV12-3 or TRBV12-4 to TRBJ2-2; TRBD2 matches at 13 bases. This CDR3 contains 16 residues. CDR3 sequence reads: CATSSGLAGHTGELFF. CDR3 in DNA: TGTGCCACCAGTTCGGGACTAGCGGGGCACACCGGGGAGCTGTTTTTT.

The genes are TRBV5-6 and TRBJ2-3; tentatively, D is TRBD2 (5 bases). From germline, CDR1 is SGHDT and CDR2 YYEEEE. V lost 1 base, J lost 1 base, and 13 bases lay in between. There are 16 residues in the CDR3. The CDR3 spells CASSLMRATGTDTQYF. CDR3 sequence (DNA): TGTGCCAGCAGCTTGATGAGGGCCACGGGCACAGATACGCAGTATTTT. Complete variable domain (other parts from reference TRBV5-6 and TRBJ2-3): DAGVTQSPTHLIKTRGQQVTLRCSPKSGHDTVSWYQQALGQGPQFIFQYYEEEERQRGNFPDRFSGHQFPNYSSELNVNALLLGDSALYLCASSLMRATGTDTQYFGPGTRLTVL.

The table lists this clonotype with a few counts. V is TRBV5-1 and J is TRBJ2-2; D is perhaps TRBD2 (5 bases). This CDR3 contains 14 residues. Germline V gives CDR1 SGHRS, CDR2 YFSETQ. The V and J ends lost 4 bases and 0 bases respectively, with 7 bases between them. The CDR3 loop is CASSQRSNTGELFF. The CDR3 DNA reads TGCGCCAGCAGCCAGCGGTCGAACACCGGGGAGCTGTTTTTT.

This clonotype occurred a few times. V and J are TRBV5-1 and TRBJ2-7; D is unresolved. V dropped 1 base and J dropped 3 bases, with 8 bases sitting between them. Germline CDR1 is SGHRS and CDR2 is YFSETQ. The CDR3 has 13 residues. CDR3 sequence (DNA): TGCGCCAGCAGCTTGACTGAAAGCTACGAGCAGTACTTC. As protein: CASSLTESYEQYF.

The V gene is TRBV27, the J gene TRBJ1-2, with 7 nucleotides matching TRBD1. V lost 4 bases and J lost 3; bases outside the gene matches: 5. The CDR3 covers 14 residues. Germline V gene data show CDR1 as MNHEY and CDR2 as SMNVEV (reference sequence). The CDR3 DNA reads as TGTGCCAGCAGTTCACAGGGGTCGGACTATGGCTACACCTTC. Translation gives CASSSQGSDYGYTF.

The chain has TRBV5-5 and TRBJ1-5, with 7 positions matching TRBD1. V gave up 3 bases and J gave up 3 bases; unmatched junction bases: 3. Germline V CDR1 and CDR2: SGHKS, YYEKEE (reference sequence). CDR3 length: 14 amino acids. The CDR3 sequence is CASSSGTVNQPQHF. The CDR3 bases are TGTGCCAGCAGCTCCGGGACAGTCAATCAGCCCCAGCATTTT.

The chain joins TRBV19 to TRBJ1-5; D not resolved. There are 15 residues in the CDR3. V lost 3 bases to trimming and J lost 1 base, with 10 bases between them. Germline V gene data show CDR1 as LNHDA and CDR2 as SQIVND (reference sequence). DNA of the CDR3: TGTGCCAGTAGTATTGATCTCTCCAGCAATCAGCCCCAGCATTTT. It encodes CASSIDLSSNQPQHF.

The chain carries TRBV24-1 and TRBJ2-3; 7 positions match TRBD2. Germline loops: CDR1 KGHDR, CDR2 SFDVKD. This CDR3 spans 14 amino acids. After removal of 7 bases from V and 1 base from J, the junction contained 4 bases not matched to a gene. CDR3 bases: TGTGCCACCAGCCAGCTAGCGGGCACAGATACGCAGTATTTT. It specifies CATSQLAGTDTQYF.

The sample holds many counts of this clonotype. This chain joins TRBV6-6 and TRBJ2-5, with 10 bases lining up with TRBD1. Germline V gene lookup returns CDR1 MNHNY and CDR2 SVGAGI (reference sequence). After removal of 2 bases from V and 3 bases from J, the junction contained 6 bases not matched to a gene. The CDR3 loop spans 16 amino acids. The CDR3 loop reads CASSYTTGTGEETQYF. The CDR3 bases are TGTGCCAGCAGTTACACCACCGGGACAGGGGAAGAGACCCAGTACTTC.

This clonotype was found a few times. The DNA of the CDR3 is TGTGCCAGCAGACAGGGGGCGGACGTCTCACCCCTCCACTTT. Its protein product is CASRQGADVSPLHF. The V call is TRBV6-1, the J call TRBJ1-6; 9 bases line up with TRBD1. V trimming: 6 bases; J trimming: 10 bases; junction bases outside the gene matches: 7. Germline-derived CDR1 and CDR2 are MNHNS and SASEGT. The length of the CDR3 is 14 residues.

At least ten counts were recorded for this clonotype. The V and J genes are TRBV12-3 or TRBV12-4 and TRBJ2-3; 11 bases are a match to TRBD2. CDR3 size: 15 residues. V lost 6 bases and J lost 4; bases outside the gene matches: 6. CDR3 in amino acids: CASSLWTSGSDTQYF. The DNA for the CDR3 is TGTGCCAGCAGCCTCTGGACTAGCGGGTCAGATACGCAGTATTTT.

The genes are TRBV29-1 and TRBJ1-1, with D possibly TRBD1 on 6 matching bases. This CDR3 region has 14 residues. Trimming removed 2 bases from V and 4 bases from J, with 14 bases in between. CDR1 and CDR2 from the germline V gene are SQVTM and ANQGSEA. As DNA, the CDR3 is TGCAGCGTTGAAACGGGGGCGCGGGGCACTGAAGCTTTCTTT. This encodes CSVETGARGTEAFF.

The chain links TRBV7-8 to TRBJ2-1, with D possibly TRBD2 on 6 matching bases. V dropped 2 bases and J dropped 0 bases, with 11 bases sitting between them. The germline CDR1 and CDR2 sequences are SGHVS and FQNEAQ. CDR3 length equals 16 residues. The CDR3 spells CASSLFSGLSYNEQFF. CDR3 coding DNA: TGTGCCAGCAGCTTATTTAGCGGCCTCTCCTACAATGAGCAGTTCTTC.

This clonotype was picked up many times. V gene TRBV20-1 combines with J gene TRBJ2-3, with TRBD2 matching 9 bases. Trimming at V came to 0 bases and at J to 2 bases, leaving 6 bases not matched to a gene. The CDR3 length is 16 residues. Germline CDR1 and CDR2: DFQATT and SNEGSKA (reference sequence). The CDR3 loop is CSARDKLAGTTDTQYF. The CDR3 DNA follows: TGCAGTGCTAGAGATAAACTAGCGGGCACCACAGATACGCAGTATTTT.

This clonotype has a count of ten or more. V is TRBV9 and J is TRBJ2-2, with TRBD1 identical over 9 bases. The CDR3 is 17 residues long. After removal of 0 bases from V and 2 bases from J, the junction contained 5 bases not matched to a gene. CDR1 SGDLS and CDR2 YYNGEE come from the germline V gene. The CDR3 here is CASSVAGTGSNTGELFF. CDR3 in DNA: TGTGCCAGCAGCGTAGCTGGGACAGGGAGCAACACCGGGGAGCTGTTTTTT. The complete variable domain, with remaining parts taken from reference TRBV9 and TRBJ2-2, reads DSGVTQTPKHLITATGQRVTLRCSPRSGDLSVYWYQQSLDQGLQFLIQYYNGEERAKGNILERFSAQQFPDLHSELNLSSLELGDSALYFCASSVAGTGSNTGELFFGEGSRLTVL.

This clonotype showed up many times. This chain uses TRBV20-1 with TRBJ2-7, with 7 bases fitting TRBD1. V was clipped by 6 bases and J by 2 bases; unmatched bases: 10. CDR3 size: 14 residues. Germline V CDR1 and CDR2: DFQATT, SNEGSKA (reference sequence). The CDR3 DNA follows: TGCAGTGCCCTAATACCGGGACAGCCCTACGAGCAGTACTTC. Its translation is CSALIPGQPYEQYF.

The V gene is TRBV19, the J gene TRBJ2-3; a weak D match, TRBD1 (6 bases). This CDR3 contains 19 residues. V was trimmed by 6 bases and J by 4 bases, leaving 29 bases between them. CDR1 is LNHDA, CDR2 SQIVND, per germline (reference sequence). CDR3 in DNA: TGTGCCAGTAGCATCTCGGGCATAACAGGGATCGGTAGGGCAGATACGCAGTATTTT. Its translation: CASSISGITGIGRADTQYF.

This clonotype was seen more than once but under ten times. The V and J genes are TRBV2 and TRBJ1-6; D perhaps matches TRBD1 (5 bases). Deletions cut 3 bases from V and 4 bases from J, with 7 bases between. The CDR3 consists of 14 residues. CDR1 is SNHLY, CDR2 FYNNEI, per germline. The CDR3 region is CASSEGRYNSPLHF. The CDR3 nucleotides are TGTGCCAGCAGTGAGGGACGGTATAATTCACCCCTCCACTTT.